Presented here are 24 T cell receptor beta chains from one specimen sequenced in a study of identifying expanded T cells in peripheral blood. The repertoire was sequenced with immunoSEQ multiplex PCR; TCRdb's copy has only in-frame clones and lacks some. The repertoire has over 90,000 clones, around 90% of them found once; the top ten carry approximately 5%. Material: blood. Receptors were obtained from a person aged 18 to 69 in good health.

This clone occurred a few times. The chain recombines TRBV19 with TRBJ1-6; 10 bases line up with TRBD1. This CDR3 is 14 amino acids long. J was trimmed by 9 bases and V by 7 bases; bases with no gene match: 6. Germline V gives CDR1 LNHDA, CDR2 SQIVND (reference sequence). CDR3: CASTTGTGVSPLHF. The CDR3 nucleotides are TGTGCCAGTACCACCGGGACAGGGGTTTCACCCCTCCACTTT.

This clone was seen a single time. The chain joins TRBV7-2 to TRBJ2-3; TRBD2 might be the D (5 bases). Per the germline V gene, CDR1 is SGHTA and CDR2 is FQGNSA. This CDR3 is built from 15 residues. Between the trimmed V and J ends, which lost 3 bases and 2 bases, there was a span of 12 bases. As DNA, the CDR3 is TGTGCCAGCAGCTTCCTACGGGAAGTCACAGATACGCAGTATTTT. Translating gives CASSFLREVTDTQYF.

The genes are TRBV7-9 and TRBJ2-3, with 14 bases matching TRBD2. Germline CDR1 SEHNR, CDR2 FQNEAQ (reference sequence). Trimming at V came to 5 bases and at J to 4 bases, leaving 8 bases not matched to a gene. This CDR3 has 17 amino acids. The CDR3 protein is CASSLGTSGRGADTQYF. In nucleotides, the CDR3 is TGTGCCAGCAGCCTTGGGACTAGCGGGAGAGGCGCAGATACGCAGTATTTT.

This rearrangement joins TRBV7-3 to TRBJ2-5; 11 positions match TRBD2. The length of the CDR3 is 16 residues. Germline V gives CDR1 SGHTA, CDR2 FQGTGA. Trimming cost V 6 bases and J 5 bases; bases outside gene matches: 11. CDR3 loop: CASRLSPLAGVETQYF. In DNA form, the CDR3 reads TGTGCCAGCAGGCTATCCCCACTAGCGGGAGTTGAGACCCAGTACTTC.

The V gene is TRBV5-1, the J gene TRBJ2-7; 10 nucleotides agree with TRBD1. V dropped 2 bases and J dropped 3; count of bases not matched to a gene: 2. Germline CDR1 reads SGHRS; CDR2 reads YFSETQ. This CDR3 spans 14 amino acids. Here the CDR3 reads CASSLRTGGYEQYF. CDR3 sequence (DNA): TGCGCCAGCAGCTTACGGACAGGGGGCTACGAGCAGTACTTC.

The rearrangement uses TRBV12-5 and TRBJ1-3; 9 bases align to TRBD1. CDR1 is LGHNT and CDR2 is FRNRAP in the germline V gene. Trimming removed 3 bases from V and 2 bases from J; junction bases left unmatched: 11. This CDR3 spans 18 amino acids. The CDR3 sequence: CASGFSYTGGETGNTIYF. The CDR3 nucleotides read TGTGCTAGTGGTTTTTCCTACACAGGGGGCGAAACTGGAAACACCATATATTTT.

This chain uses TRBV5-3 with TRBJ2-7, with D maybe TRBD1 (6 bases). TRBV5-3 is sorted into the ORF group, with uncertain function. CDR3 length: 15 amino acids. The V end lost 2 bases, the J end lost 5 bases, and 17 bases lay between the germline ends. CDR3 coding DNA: TGTGCCAGAAGCTTTCCGACAGGCGGGTCGAACGAGCAGTACTTC. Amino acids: CARSFPTGGSNEQYF.

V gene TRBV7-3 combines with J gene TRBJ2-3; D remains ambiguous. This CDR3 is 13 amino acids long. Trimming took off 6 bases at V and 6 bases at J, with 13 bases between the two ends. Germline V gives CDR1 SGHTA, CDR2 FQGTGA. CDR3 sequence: CASSRVRADTQYF. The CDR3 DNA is TGTGCCAGCAGTCGTGTTAGGGCGGATACGCAGTATTTT.

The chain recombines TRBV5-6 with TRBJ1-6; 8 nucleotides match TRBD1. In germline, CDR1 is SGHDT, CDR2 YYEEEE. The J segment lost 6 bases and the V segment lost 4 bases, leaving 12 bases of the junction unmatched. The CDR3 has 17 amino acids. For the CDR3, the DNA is TGTGCCAGCAGCGGCTCGTTTCGGACAGGGAGTAATTCACCCCTCCACTTT. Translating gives CASSGSFRTGSNSPLHF.

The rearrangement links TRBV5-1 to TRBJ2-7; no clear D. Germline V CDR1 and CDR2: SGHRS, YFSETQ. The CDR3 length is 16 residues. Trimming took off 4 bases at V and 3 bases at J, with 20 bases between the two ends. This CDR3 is CASSTTGPKVNYEQYF. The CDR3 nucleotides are TGCGCCAGCAGCACCACCGGTCCAAAGGTCAACTACGAGCAGTACTTC.

CDR3 residues: CASSQVARGYEQYF. The CDR3 DNA follows: TGCGCCAGCAGCCAAGTCGCCAGGGGGTACGAGCAGTACTTC. The chain carries TRBV4-1 and TRBJ2-7, with 7 bases aligning to TRBD1. The junction had 4 bases not matched to a gene; V was cut back by 1 base and J by 4 bases. Germline lookup yields CDR1 MGHRA and CDR2 YSYEKL. This CDR3 spans 14 amino acids.

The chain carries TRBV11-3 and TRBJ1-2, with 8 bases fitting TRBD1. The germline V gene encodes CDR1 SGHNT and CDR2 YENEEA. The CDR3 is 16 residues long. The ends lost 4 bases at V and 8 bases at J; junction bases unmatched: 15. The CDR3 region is CASSSHRDRPKAGYTF. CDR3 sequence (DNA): TGTGCCAGCAGCTCACACCGGGACAGGCCGAAGGCGGGCTACACCTTC.

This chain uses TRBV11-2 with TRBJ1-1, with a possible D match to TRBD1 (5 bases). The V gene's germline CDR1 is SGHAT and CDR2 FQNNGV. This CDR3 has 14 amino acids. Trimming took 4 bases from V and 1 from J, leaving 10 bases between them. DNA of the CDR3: TGTGCCAGCAGCTCACAGGTAGGGAACACTGAAGCTTTCTTT. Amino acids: CASSSQVGNTEAFF.

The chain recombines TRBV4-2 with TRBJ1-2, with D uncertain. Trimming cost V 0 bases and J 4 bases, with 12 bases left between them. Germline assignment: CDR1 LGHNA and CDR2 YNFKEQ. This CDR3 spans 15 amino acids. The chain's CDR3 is CASSQDQNRIYGYTF. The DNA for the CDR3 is TGTGCCAGCAGCCAAGATCAGAACCGGATCTATGGCTACACCTTC.

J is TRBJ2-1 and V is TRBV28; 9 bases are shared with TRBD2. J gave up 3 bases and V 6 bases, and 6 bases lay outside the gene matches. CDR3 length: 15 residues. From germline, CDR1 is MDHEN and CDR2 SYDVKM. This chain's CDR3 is CASSIRLADYNEQFF. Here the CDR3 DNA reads TGTGCCAGCAGCATTAGACTAGCGGACTACAATGAGCAGTTCTTC.

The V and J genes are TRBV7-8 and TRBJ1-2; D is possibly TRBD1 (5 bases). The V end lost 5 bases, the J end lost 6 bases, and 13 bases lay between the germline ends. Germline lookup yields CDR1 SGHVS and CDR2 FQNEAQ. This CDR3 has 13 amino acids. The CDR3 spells CASSPLGANGYTF. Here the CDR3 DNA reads TGTGCCAGCAGCCCCCTAGGGGCCAATGGCTACACCTTC. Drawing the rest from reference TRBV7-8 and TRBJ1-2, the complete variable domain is GAGVSQSPRYKVAKRGQDVALRCDPISGHVSLFWYQQALGQGPEFLTYFQNEAQLDKSGLPSDRFFAERPEGSVSTLKIQRTQQEDSAVYLCASSPLGANGYTFGSGTRLTVV.

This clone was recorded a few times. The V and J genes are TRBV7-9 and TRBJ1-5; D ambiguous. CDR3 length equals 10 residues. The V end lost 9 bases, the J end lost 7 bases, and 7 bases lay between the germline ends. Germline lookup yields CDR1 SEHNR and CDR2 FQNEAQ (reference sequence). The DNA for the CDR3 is TGTGCCAGGAGACGGCAGCCCCAGCATTTT. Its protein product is CARRRQPQHF.

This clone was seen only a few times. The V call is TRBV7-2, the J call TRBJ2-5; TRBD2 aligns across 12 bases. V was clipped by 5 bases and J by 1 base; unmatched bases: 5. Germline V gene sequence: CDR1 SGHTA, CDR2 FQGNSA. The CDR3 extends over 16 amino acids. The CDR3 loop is CASSRLAGGSQETQYF. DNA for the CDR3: TGTGCCAGCAGCCGTCTAGCGGGAGGGAGCCAAGAGACCCAGTACTTC.

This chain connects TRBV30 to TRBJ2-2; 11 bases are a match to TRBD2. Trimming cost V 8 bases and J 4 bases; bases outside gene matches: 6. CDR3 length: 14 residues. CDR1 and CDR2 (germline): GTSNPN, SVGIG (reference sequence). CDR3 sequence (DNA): TGTGCCGGTCCCGGGACTAGCGGCACCGGGGAGCTGTTTTTT. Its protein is CAGPGTSGTGELFF.

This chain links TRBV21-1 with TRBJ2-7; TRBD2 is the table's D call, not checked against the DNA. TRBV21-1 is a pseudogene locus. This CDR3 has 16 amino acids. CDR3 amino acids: CASSKRSRGILAEQYF. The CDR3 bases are TGTGCCAGCAGCAAAAGGAGCCGGGGAATCCTAGCCGAGCAGTACTTC.

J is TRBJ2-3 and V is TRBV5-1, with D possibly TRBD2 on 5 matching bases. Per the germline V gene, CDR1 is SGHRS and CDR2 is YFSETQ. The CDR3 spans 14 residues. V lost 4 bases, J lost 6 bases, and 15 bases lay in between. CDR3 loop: CASSAGLGSDTQYF. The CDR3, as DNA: TGCGCCAGCAGCGCCGGACTTGGGTCGGATACGCAGTATTTT.

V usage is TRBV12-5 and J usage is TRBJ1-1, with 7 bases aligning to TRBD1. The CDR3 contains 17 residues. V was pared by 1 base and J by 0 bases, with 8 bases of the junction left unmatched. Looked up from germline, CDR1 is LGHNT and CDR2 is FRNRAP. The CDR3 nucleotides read TGTGCTAGTGGTTTGGCCACCGGGACAGTCATGAACACTGAAGCTTTCTTT. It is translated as CASGLATGTVMNTEAFF.

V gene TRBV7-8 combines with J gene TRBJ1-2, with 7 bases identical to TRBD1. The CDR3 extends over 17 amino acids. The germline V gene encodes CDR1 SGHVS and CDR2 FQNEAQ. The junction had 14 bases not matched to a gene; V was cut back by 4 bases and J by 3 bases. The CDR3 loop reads CASSYTRNRGEYYGYTF. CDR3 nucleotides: TGTGCCAGCAGCTACACCCGGAACAGGGGAGAATACTATGGCTACACCTTC.

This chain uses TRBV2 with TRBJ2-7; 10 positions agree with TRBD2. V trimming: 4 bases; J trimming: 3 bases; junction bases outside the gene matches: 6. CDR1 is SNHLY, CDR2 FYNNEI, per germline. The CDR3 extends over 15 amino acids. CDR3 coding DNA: TGTGCCAGCAGTGGAGCGGGGGGGCTATTCTACGAGCAGTACTTC. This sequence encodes CASSGAGGLFYEQYF.